This T cell receptor (beta chain) was found in a study of blood T cells in healthy people across ages. The donors, aged roughly 6 to 90, were healthy Caucasians from Russia. A second PCR, run for 7 to 11 cycles, used a sample-barcoded 5' primer plus a J-beta primer mix. A template-switch adaptor containing 12 random nucleotides labeled each cDNA molecule. No fewer than 2.5 million CDR3-containing paired-end reads came from each sample. TCRdb called the 5' RACE reads again in MiXCR, with one record for every CDR3 protein. This table holds 580,000 or so distinct CDR3 sequences, around half found once. CDR1 SGHRS and CDR2 YFSETQ come from the germline V gene. The CDR3 is 12 amino acids. V lost 1 base to trimming and J lost 8 bases, with 4 bases between them.

Material for sequencing was blood. The sequence was obtained from a man older than 75 in good health. The chain has TRBV5-1 and TRBJ1-6, with D hard to call. The CDR3: CASSLKDSPLHF. The CDR3 bases are TGCGCCAGCAGCTTGAAGGATTCACCCCTCCACTTT. Using reference TRBV5-1 and TRBJ1-6 for the parts outside the CDR3, the full variable domain is KAGVTQTPRYLIKTRGQQVTLSCSPISGHRSVSWYQQTPGQGLQFLFEYFSETQRNKGNFPGRFSGRQFSNSRSEMNVSTLELGDSALYLCASSLKDSPLHFGNGTRLTVT.